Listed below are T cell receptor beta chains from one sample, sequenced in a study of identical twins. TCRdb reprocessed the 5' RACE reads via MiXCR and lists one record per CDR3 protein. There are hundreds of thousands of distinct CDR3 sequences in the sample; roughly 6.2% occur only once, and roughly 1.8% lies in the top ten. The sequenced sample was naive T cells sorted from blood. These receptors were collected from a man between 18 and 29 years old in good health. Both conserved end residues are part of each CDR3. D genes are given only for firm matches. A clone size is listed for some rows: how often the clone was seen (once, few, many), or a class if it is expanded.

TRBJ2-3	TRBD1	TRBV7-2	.	TGTGCCAGCAGCTTACTGCAGGGGGCGCACACAGATACGCAGTATTTT	CASSLLQGAHTDTQYF
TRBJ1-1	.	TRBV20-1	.	TGCAGTGCTAGAGATTCCGCGGAGGGCAGGTTGAACACTGAAGCTTTCTTT	CSARDSAEGRLNTEAFF
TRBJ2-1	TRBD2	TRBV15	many	TGTGCCACCAGCAGAGATCTAGCGGGGAACAATGAGCAGTTCTTC	CATSRDLAGNNEQFF
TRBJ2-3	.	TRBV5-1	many	TGCGCCAGCAGCTTGGTTCTGACGAGCCCAGATACGCAGTATTTT	CASSLVLTSPDTQYF
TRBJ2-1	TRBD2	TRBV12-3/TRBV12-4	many	TGTGCCAGCAGTTTAGATGGACTAGCGGGAGGCTTCAAAAAGTTCTTC	CASSLDGLAGGFKKFF
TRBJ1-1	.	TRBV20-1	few	TGCAGTGCTAGAGATGGAATACAGGAGGAAGCTTTCTTT	CSARDGIQEEAFF
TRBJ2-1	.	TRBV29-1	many	TGCAGCGTTCAAGACAATGAGCAGTTCTTC	CSVQDNEQFF
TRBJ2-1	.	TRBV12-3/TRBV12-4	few	TGTGCCAGCAGCGCCCGAGTGGGCTCCTACAATGAGCAGTTCTTC	CASSARVGSYNEQFF
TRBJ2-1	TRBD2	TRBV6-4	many	TGTGCCAGCACCAAGGACGAGGTAGCGGGAGGTGAGCAGTTCTTC	CASTKDEVAGGEQFF
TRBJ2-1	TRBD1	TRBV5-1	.	TGCGCCAGCACCTTGGACGGACAGGGAAGTGATGAGCAGTTCTTC	CASTLDGQGSDEQFF
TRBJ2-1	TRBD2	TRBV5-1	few	TGCGCCAGCAGTCTCCTAGCGGAGGACTCCTACAATGAGCAGTTCTTC	CASSLLAEDSYNEQFF
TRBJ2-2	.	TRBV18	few	TGTGCCAGCTCACTAGCGAAAGCGAACACCGGGGAGCTGTTTTTT	CASSLAKANTGELFF
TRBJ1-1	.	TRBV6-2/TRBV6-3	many	TGTGCCAGCGGGAGAAAGGTTGAAGCTTTCTTT	CASGRKVEAFF
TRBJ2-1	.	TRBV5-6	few	TGTGCCAGCGGTGGGAGCGGTTCTTCCTACAATGAGCAGTTCTTC	CASGGSGSSYNEQFF
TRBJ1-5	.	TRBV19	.	TGTGCCAGTAGAGCCACAGGAGGAAATCAGCCCCAGCATTTT	CASRATGGNQPQHF
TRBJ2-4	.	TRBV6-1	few	TGTGCCAGCAGTGCAATAGCCAAAAACATTCAGTACTTC	CASSAIAKNIQYF
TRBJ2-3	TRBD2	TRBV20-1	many	TGCAGTGCTAGAGCCCAAAAATCTCTAGCGGGACGAGATACGCAGTATTTT	CSARAQKSLAGRDTQYF
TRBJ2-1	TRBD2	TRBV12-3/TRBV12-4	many	TGTGCCACGGGAGGGGGGGGGAACAATGAGCAGTTCTTC	CATGGGGNNEQFF
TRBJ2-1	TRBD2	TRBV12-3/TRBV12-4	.	TGTGCCAGCAGTTTGGCGACTAGCGGGAGGCCCCCCTTCTTC	CASSLATSGRPPFF
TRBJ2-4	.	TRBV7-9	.	TGTGCCAGCAGCCCCCGGGACATCCCTCTAGCCAAAAACATTCAGTACTTC	CASSPRDIPLAKNIQYF
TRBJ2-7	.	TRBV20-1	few	TGCAGTGCTAGACTTAATACCTACTCCTACGAGCAGTACTTC	CSARLNTYSYEQYF
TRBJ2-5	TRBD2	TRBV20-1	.	TGCAGTGCTTCCCGACTCAAAACCCGAGGTGGCGCGGGAGGTGGCCAAGAGACCCAGTACTTC	CSASRLKTRGGAGGGQETQYF
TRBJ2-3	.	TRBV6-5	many	TGTGCCAGCAGTCTACACTACAGCACAGATACGCAGTATTTT	CASSLHYSTDTQYF
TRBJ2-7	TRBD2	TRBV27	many	TGTGCCAGCAGTCCGATAAGCGGGAGAGGCTACGAGCAGTACTTC	CASSPISGRGYEQYF
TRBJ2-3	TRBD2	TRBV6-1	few	TGTGCCAGCAGCTGGCGGCTAGCGGATATTAGCACAGATACGCAGTATTTT	CASSWRLADISTDTQYF
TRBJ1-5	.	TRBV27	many	TGTGCCAGCAGTTTATTCGGGGGCGGCAATCAGCCCCAGCATTTT	CASSLFGGGNQPQHF
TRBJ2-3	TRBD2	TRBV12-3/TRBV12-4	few	TGTGCCAGCAGTTTTTGGACCGGGACTAGCGGAATCACAGATACGCAGTATTTT	CASSFWTGTSGITDTQYF
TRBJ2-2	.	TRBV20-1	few	TGCAGTGCTAGAGGGAGGGGGGGGAACTATCAAAGTGAGCGGGTTAACACCGGGGAGCTGTTTTTT	CSARGRGGNYQSERVNTGELFF
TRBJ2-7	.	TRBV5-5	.	TGTGTCAGCAGCTGGGGTCCAGGGAGCTCCTACGAGCAGTACTTC	CVSSWGPGSSYEQYF
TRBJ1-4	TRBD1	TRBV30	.	TGTGCCTGGAGTGTACGGGACAGGTTCCATGAAAAACTGTTTTTT	CAWSVRDRFHEKLFF
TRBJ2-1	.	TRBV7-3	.	TGTGCCAGCAGCTCCTTTAGGGGTATTGAGCAGTTCTTC	CASSSFRGIEQFF
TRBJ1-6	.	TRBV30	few	TGTGCCTGGAACCGGACACCCCAGGGGTCGAGTTCACCCCTCCACTTT	CAWNRTPQGSSSPLHF
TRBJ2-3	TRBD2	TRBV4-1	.	TGCGCCAGCAGCCAAGTAGCGGGAGGTATAGATACGCAGTATTTT	CASSQVAGGIDTQYF
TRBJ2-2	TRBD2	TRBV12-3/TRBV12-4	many	TGTGCCAGCAGTAACCCGAGACTAGCGGGAATCGGGGAGCTGTTTTTT	CASSNPRLAGIGELFF
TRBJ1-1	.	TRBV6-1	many	TGTGCCAGCAGTCCAGGAAACGGGAGAACTGAAGCTTTCTTT	CASSPGNGRTEAFF
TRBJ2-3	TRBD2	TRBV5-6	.	TGTGCCAGCAGCCGGCAAACTAGCGGGAGCGCAGATACGCAGTATTTT	CASSRQTSGSADTQYF
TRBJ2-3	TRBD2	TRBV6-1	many	TGTGCCAGCAGTACAGGACTAGCGGGAATCACAGATACGCAGTATTTT	CASSTGLAGITDTQYF
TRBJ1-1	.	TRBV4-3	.	TGCGCCAGCAGCCAAGTTGCCGATGAAGCTTTCTTT	CASSQVADEAFF
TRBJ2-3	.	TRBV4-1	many	TGCGCCAGCAGCGTATATCAGGGAAGCACAGATACGCAGTATTTT	CASSVYQGSTDTQYF
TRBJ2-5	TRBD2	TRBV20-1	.	TGCAGTGCTAGGGGGAGGGCCCCCCAAGGGGAGACCCAGTACTTC	CSARGRAPQGETQYF
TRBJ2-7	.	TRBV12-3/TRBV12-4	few	TGTGCCAGCAGTTTGGTCAGGGGGGACGAGCAGTACTTC	CASSLVRGDEQYF